The 26 T cell receptor beta chains reported below all come from one sample, sequenced in a study of neurological immune-mediated disorders. TCRdb independently ran MiXCR on the 5' RACE reads; one entry per CDR3 protein. In the table there are tens of thousands of distinct CDR3 sequences, about a tenth of which are singletons. Sequenced sample: PBMCs. The receptor set was obtained from a woman in her twenties or thirties with HTLV-1-associated myelopathy (HAM/TSP).

This clonotype was seen ten or more times. V is TRBV6-2 or TRBV6-3 and J is TRBJ1-1; perhaps TRBD1 as D (5 bases). The V end lost 7 bases, the J end lost 4 bases, and 19 bases lay between the germline ends. The CDR3 contains 15 residues. Per germline, CDR1 MNHEY and CDR2 SVGEGT. This chain's CDR3 is CASMTVLPRGTEAFF. In DNA, the CDR3 is TGTGCCAGCATGACAGTCCTTCCTCGAGGCACTGAAGCTTTCTTT.

At least ten counts were recorded for this clonotype. The chain combines TRBV27 with TRBJ2-7; 10 bases agree with TRBD2. This CDR3 contains 16 residues. CDR1 is MNHEY and CDR2 is SMNVEV in the germline V gene (reference sequence). V lost 3 bases, J lost 6 bases, and 11 bases stayed unmatched. CDR3 sequence: CASSLSLAGSLAEQYF. CDR3 sequence (DNA): TGTGCCAGCAGTTTGTCACTAGCGGGGAGCCTTGCCGAGCAGTACTTC.

This sequence joins TRBV12-3 or TRBV12-4 and TRBJ2-2, with 10 bases that match TRBD1. CDR3 size: 14 residues. The V and J ends lost 6 bases and 7 bases, in that order; junction bases with no gene match: 5. As DNA, the CDR3 is TGTGCCAGCAGCCGACAGGGGGCGGTCGGGGAGCTGTTTTTT. Protein product: CASSRQGAVGELFF.

This clonotype was counted a few times. This sequence joins TRBV7-7 and TRBJ2-7; possible D gene TRBD1, 5 bases. V dropped 0 bases and J dropped 2 bases, with 14 bases sitting between them. The CDR3 is 16 amino acids. Germline lookup yields CDR1 SSHAT and CDR2 FNYEAQ (reference sequence). In nucleotides, the CDR3 is TGTGCCAGCAGCTTAGCGGACAACTTAGATCCCTACGAGCAGTACTTC. Amino acid sequence: CASSLADNLDPYEQYF.

This clonotype was picked up many times. V usage is TRBV7-2 and J usage is TRBJ1-2; 12 bases are a match to TRBD1. Germline V gives CDR1 SGHTA, CDR2 FQGNSA. V lost 3 bases and J lost 5; bases outside the gene matches: 4. The CDR3 has 15 amino acids. The CDR3 sequence is CASSLGGQGAYGYTF. CDR3 bases: TGTGCCAGCAGCTTGGGGGGACAGGGGGCTTATGGCTACACCTTC.

As regards this clonotype: One base away lies a much larger clone, so this may be a sequencing read error. The V and J genes are TRBV5-1 and TRBJ1-2; TRBD1 might be the D (6 bases). The V end was cut by 0 bases, the J end by 4 bases, with 13 bases between. Germline CDR1 is SGHRS and CDR2 is YFSETQ. The CDR3 is made up of 15 amino acids. The CDR3 DNA reads as TGCGCCAGCAGCTTGGCTAGGGGGGGAGTCTATGGCTACACCTTC. Protein product: CASSLARGGVYGYTF.

This clonotype was found many times. This chain links TRBV5-1 with TRBJ1-6; D is uncertain. Trimming took 7 bases from V and 7 from J, leaving 15 bases between them. Germline-derived CDR1 and CDR2 are SGHRS and YFSETQ. The CDR3 contains 14 residues. As DNA, the CDR3 is TGCGCCAGCGCAGTTCACGTAGAGAATTCACCCCTCCACTTT. Its translation is CASAVHVENSPLHF.

This clonotype showed up many times. V gene TRBV12-3 or TRBV12-4 combines with J gene TRBJ2-3; no firm D call. Trimming pared 6 bases from V and 0 bases from J, leaving 10 bases between. CDR3 length equals 14 residues. The CDR3 DNA reads TGTGCCAGCAGGTACAGTCCTAGCACAGATACGCAGTATTTT. Encoded protein: CASRYSPSTDTQYF.

Ten or more counts support this clonotype. The V and J genes are TRBV20-1 and TRBJ2-3; D is possibly TRBD1 (6 bases). The CDR3 extends over 14 amino acids. Between the trimmed V and J ends, which lost 4 bases and 4 bases, there was a span of 15 bases. Germline CDR1 and CDR2: DFQATT and SNEGSKA (reference sequence). CDR3 region: CSAIIQGMADTQYF. The CDR3 DNA is TGCAGTGCTATAATACAGGGAATGGCAGATACGCAGTATTTT.

This clonotype was seen repeatedly, ten times or more. The CDR3 sequence is CASSELGNPHQPQHF. The CDR3 bases are TGTGCCAGCAGCGAACTAGGGAACCCCCATCAGCCCCAGCATTTT. This chain links TRBV7-2 with TRBJ1-5; unclear D gene. The CDR3 sequence is 15 residues long. The V and J ends lost 5 bases and 5 bases respectively, with 16 bases between them. The V gene's germline CDR1 is SGHTA and CDR2 FQGNSA. The whole variable domain, remainder taken from reference TRBV7-2 and TRBJ1-5, is GAGVSQSPSNKVTEKGKDVELRCDPISGHTALYWYRQSLGQGLEFLIYFQGNSAPDKSGLPSDRFSAERTGGSVSTLTIQRTQQEDSAVYLCASSELGNPHQPQHFGDGTRLSIL.

This clonotype was recorded many times. The chain is built from TRBV20-1 and TRBJ1-1; tentatively, D is TRBD1 (5 bases). Looked up from germline, CDR1 is DFQATT and CDR2 is SNEGSKA (reference sequence). The CDR3 runs to 15 residues. Trimming removed 5 bases from V and 1 base from J, with 17 bases in between. CDR3 sequence: CSAFGAGSGNTEAFF. CDR3 nucleotides: TGCAGTGCTTTTGGGGCAGGGAGTGGGAACACTGAAGCTTTCTTT.

Ten or more counts support this clonotype. The rearrangement links TRBV6-2 or TRBV6-3 to TRBJ2-2; TRBD2 aligns across 9 bases. The V segment lost 2 bases and the J segment 0 bases; nucleotides outside the gene matches: 4. This CDR3 spans 17 amino acids. From germline, CDR1 is MNHEY and CDR2 SVGEGT. In DNA, the CDR3 is TGTGCCAGCAGTTACCTTTTAGCGGGGGCGAACACCGGGGAGCTGTTTTTT. Its translation: CASSYLLAGANTGELFF.

The gene calls are TRBV15 and TRBJ1-4; D gene uncertain. This CDR3 has 15 residues. V lost 3 bases and J 0 bases, leaving 8 bases between the germline ends. Germline V gives CDR1 LNHNV, CDR2 YYDKDF (reference sequence). Here the CDR3 DNA reads TGTGCCACCAGCAGGATCGGGACAACTAATGAAAAACTGTTTTTT. This translates into CATSRIGTTNEKLFF.

This clonotype appeared many times. The genes are TRBV20-1 and TRBJ1-1, with TRBD1 identical over 7 bases. Per germline, CDR1 DFQATT and CDR2 SNEGSKA (reference sequence). V dropped 7 bases and J dropped 0; count of bases not matched to a gene: 5. This CDR3 has 13 amino acids. CDR3: CSVDRDMNTEAFF. Written as DNA, the CDR3 is TGCAGTGTCGACAGGGACATGAACACTGAAGCTTTCTTT.

The table lists this clonotype with many counts. This chain uses TRBV5-6 with TRBJ1-1; D not resolved. V lost 5 bases, J lost 5 bases, and 19 bases lay in between. The germline gives CDR1 SGHDT, CDR2 YYEEEE. The CDR3 covers 15 residues. CDR3 coding DNA: TGTGCCAGCAGTCCTACTTTGACAAGGTGGACTGAAGCTTTCTTT. Its protein product is CASSPTLTRWTEAFF.

This clonotype was recorded at least ten times. The chain uses TRBV5-1 and TRBJ1-1; 7 bases agree with TRBD1. Germline V lookup: CDR1 SGHRS, CDR2 YFSETQ. There are 14 residues in the CDR3. Losses at the gene ends were 5 bases for V and 4 bases for J; bases not matched to a gene: 8. The CDR3 region is CASRGSGQATEAFF. The CDR3 DNA follows: TGCGCCAGCAGGGGGTCCGGACAGGCCACTGAAGCTTTCTTT.

This clonotype has ten or more counts. The J gene is TRBJ2-7, the V gene TRBV18, with unresolved D. The CDR3 sequence is 13 residues long. V was clipped by 4 bases and J by 3 bases, with 10 bases between them. Germline-derived CDR1 and CDR2 are KGHSH and LQKENI. The CDR3 DNA reads as TGTGCCAGCTCACGGACCGCAAACTACGAGCAGTACTTC. Its protein is CASSRTANYEQYF.

There are many counts of this clonotype. The rearrangement links TRBV3-1 to TRBJ2-3; 9 nucleotides line up with TRBD2. The CDR3 covers 18 residues. Germline CDR1 LGHDT, CDR2 YNNKEL (reference sequence). Losses at the gene ends were 0 bases for V and 7 bases for J; bases not matched to a gene: 14. For the CDR3, the DNA is TGTGCCAGCAGCCAAGAAGTGTGGACTAGCGCGGATGGGAATACGCAGTATTTT. This translates into CASSQEVWTSADGNTQYF.

This clonotype was seen repeatedly, ten times or more. The chain is built from TRBV15 and TRBJ1-1, with D possibly being TRBD1 (5 bases). The CDR3 spans 17 residues. CDR1 is LNHNV, CDR2 YYDKDF, per germline (reference sequence). V shed 0 bases and J shed 5 bases, with 19 bases lying between them. The CDR3: CATSRDRLGRGGTEAFF. The CDR3 coding sequence is TGTGCCACCAGCAGAGATAGACTAGGTAGGGGAGGAACTGAAGCTTTCTTT.

This clonotype was detected ten times or more. The chain has TRBV20-1 and TRBJ2-4; no clear D. The length of the CDR3 is 14 residues. Germline V CDR1 and CDR2: DFQATT, SNEGSKA (reference sequence). V was shortened by 2 bases and J by 2 bases, with 10 bases between the two germline ends. CDR3 sequence: CSARHPGPKNIQYF. In DNA, the CDR3 is TGCAGTGCTAGACACCCGGGCCCCAAAAACATTCAGTACTTC.

Ten or more counts support this clonotype. The chain joins TRBV21-1 to TRBJ2-2; no DNA check was done on the table's D call, TRBD1. TRBV21-1 has pseudogene status. The CDR3 sequence is 14 residues long. In DNA form, the CDR3 reads TGTGCCAGCAGCGGCACAGGGGGCATCGGGGAGCTGTTTTTT. Translated, it gives CASSGTGGIGELFF.

This clonotype was counted ten times or more. J is TRBJ2-2 and V is TRBV20-1; 9 bases align to TRBD2. J was trimmed by 3 bases and V by 6 bases; bases with no gene match: 8. The CDR3 has 15 amino acids. In germline, CDR1 is DFQATT, CDR2 SNEGSKA (reference sequence). CDR3 amino acids: CSARSGGRYTGELFF. CDR3 bases: TGCAGTGCCCGAAGCGGGGGGCGGTACACCGGGGAGCTGTTTTTT.

This clonotype was counted many times. The chain couples TRBV20-1 to TRBJ2-1; 15 positions match TRBD2. V lost 4 bases, J lost 8 bases, and 3 bases stayed unmatched. The CDR3 spans 14 residues. In germline, CDR1 is DFQATT, CDR2 SNEGSKA (reference sequence). The DNA of the CDR3 is TGCAGTGCTATAGGGACTAGCGGGGGGTATGAGCAGTTCTTC. It translates to CSAIGTSGGYEQFF.

By frequency in the sample, this clonotype is medium-sized. The J gene is TRBJ2-3, the V gene TRBV5-1; 8 nucleotides match TRBD2. The trim removed 0 bases at V and 2 bases at J, leaving 2 bases unmatched. CDR1 is SGHRS, CDR2 YFSETQ, per germline. The CDR3 is 15 amino acids. The CDR3 DNA reads as TGCGCCAGCAGCTTGGCTAGCGGGTCCACAGATACGCAGTATTTT. The encoded protein is CASSLASGSTDTQYF.

This clonotype was counted at least ten times. The chain is built from TRBV20-1 and TRBJ1-5; 9 bases fit TRBD1. V lost 1 base to trimming and J lost 4 bases; unmatched junction nucleotides: 11. In germline, CDR1 is DFQATT, CDR2 SNEGSKA (reference sequence). The CDR3 sequence is 17 residues long. The CDR3 here is CSARGGQGVSMNQPQHF. CDR3 DNA sequence: TGCAGTGCTAGAGGGGGACAGGGTGTAAGTATGAATCAGCCCCAGCATTTT.

The sample holds a few counts of this clonotype. The rearrangement uses TRBV4-1 and TRBJ2-1; D might be TRBD2 (5 bases). Germline CDR1 MGHRA, CDR2 YSYEKL. The length of the CDR3 is 15 residues. Trimming stripped 1 base from V and 10 bases from J, with 17 bases between. DNA of the CDR3: TGCGCCAGCAGCCAAGGTCGGACTCCCGGGTTGGAGCAGTTCTTC. Amino acid sequence: CASSQGRTPGLEQFF.